The present TCR beta chain was sequenced within a study of shared clonotypes between healthy human individuals. The germline V and J ends were trimmed by 8 bases and 12 bases, with 19 bases remaining between them. The CDR3 runs 12 residues. Germline V gene lookup returns CDR1 SNHLY and CDR2 FYNNEI. Sequenced by immunoSEQ multiplex PCR; TCRdb stores in-frame clones only, minus some. The sample includes around 750,000 clones, approximately 79% seen only once; the top ten take under 2%. The clonotype was recovered from a woman in her 30s in good health. The sample comprised memory CD4+ T cells sorted from blood. Subset here: CD45RA-negative fraction. The chain couples TRBV2 to TRBJ1-1; D perhaps matches TRBD1 (6 bases). The CDR3 nucleotides read TGTGCCAGCGGGAGGATGGACAGTGGGTCTTTCTTT. Its translation is CASGRMDSGSFF.